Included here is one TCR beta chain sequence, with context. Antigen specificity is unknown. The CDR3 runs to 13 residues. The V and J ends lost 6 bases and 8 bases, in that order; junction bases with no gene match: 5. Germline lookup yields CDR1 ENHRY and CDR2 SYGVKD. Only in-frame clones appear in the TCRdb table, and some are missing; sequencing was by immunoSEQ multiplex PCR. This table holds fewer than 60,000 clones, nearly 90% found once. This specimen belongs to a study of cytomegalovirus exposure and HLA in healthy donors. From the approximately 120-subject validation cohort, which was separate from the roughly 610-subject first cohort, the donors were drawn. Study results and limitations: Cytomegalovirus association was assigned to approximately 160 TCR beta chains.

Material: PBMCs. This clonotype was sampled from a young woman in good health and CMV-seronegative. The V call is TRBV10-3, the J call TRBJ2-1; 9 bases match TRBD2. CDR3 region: CAISSREGHEQFF. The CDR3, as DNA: TGTGCCATCAGCTCGCGGGAGGGCCATGAGCAGTTCTTC.